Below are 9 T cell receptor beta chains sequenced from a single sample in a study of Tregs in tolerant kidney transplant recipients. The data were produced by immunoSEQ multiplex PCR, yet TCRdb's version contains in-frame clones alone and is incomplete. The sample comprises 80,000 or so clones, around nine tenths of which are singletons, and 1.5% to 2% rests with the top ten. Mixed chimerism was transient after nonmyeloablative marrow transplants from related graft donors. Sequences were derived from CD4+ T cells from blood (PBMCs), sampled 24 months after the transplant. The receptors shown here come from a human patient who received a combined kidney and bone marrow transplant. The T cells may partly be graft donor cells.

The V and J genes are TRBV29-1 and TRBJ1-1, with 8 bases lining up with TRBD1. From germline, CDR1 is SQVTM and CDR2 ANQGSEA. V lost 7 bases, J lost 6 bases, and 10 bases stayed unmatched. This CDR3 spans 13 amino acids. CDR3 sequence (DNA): TGCAGCGCCAAAGGGTTGACAGGGGCTGAAGCTTTCTTT. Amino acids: CSAKGLTGAEAFF. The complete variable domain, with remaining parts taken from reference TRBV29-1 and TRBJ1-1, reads SAVISQKPSRDICQRGTSLTIQCQVDSQVTMMFWYRQQPGQSLTLIATANQGSEATYESGFVIDKFPISRPNLTFSTLTVSNMSPEDSSIYLCSAKGLTGAEAFFGQGTRLTVV.

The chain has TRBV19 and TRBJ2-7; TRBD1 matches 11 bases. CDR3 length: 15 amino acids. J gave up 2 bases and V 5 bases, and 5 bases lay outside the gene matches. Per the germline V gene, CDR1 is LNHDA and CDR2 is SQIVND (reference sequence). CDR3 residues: CASSPWTGGTYEQYF. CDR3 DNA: TGTGCCAGTAGTCCCTGGACAGGGGGCACCTACGAGCAGTACTTC.

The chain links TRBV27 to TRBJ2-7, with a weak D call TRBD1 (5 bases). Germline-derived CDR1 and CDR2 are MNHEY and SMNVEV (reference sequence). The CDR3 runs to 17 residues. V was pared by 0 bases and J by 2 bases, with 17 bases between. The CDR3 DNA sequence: TGTGCCAGCAGTTTATCAGCCCGGGCAGGGATCACCTACGAGCAGTACTTC. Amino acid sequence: CASSLSARAGITYEQYF.

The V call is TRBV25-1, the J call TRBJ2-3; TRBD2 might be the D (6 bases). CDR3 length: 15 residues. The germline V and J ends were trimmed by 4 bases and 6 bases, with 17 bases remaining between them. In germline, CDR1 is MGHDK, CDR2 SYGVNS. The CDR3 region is CASSGGTGLFDTQYF. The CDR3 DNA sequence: TGTGCCAGCAGTGGCGGGACCGGATTATTTGATACGCAGTATTTT.

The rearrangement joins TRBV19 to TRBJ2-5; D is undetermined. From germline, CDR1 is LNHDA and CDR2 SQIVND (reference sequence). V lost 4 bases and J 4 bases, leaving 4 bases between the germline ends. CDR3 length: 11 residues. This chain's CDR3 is CASSTRETQYF. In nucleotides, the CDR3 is TGTGCCAGTAGTACCAGAGAGACCCAGTACTTC.

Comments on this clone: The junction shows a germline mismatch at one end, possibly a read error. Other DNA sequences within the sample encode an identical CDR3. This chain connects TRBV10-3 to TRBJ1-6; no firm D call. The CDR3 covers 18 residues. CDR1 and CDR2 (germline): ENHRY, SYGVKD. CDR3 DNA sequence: TGTGCCATCAGGCAACAGCCGAAGACAAGCTCCTATAATTCCCCCCTCCACTTT. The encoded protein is CAIRQQPKTSSYNSPLHF.

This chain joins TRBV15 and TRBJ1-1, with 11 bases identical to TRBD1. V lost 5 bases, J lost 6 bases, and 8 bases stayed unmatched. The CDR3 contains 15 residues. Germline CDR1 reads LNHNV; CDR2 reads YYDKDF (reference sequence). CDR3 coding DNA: TGTGCCACCAGCCTCAGGGGACAGGGGGGCCCTGAAGCTTTCTTT. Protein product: CATSLRGQGGPEAFF.

CDR3 amino acids: CSVVGYNEQFF. In DNA form, the CDR3 reads TGCAGCGTTGTCGGTTACAATGAGCAGTTCTTC. J is TRBJ2-1 and V is TRBV29-1; D is uncertain. Germline CDR1 is SQVTM and CDR2 is ANQGSEA. This CDR3 comprises 11 residues. The V gene lost 4 bases and the J gene lost 4 bases, with 5 bases spanning the gap.

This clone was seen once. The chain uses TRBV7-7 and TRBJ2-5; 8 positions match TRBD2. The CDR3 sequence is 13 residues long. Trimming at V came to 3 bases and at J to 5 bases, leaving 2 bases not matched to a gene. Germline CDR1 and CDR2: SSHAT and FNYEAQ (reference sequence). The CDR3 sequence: CASSFREGETQYF. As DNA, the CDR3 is TGTGCCAGCAGCTTCCGGGAGGGGGAGACCCAGTACTTC. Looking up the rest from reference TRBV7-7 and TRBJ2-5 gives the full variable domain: GAGVSQSPRYKVTKRGQDVTLRCDPISSHATLYWYQQALGQGPEFLTYFNYEAQPDKSGLPSDRFSAERPEGSISTLTIQRTEQRDSAMYRCASSFREGETQYFGPGTRLLVL.